This T cell receptor (beta chain) was captured in a study of blood T cell repertoires in COVID-19 (dated by TCRdb to 2019 to 2021). The study in broad terms: The collaborator samples originated in the United States, Italy and Spain and spanned the acute and convalescent phases of COVID-19. The prospective study material was composed of cDNA or gDNA derived from T cells, B-cell-depleted T cells, or PBMCs. The dataset comprised deeply sampled blood TCRbeta repertoires from subjects exposed to, actively infected with, or recovered from COVID-19. The repertoires were released in a freely available public database meant as a resource for research on the immune response to SARS-CoV-2. Samples came from the ongoing ImmuneRACE study (first 160 participants) plus 1,254 subjects from 6 global collaborators. A de-identified subject ID, COVID-19 status, age in years and sex were almost always included in the sample metadata. Where available, HLA class I and class II types were obtained from metadata supplied by the sample provider rather than from assay-based typing.

The immunoSEQ Assay, a bias-controlled multiplex PCR, was used to amplify TCRbeta CDR3 regions from genomic DNA. The source study handled its data this way. Within the assay, amplification of reference gene primers was used to estimate how many nucleated cells each sample contained. To quantify the absolute abundance of each unique TCRbeta CDR3 rearrangement, sequence reads were collapsed and filtered. For each sample, productive Simpson clonality was calculated as the square root of Simpson's diversity index over productive rearrangements. Imported from immuneACCESS, the table was reduced by TCRdb to in-frame sequences with V and J called. These copies leave out some clones; in studies compared against another copy, an unresolved V gene accounts for under half, and the cause of the remainder is not known. Clone size and the V and J calls come from that table; the DNA yielded D and trimming. This sample is represented by 150,000 to 200,000 clones; 82% of them were singletons. Roughly 7% of the sample is in the top ten clones.

Overall results and qualifications from the work: The amount of clinical and demographic metadata varied by source and participant and was provided uncurated.

CDR1 and CDR2 (MDHEN, SYDVKM) derive from the germline V gene. From the cysteine up to the phenylalanine, the CDR3 has a length of 14 residues. Only the CDR3 region is kept as DNA, spanning 42 bases read in frame from base 1. The V and J ends are trimmed by 5 bases and 1 base, leaving 11 bases between them. One collaborating source in Seattle enrolled patients while the patients were actively infected and followed the patients over time throughout the course of disease. Each collaborating institution followed its own protocols to collect whole blood in K2EDTA tubes. Collaborator samples were shipped for TCRbeta analysis as frozen whole blood, isolated PBMCs, or DNA extracted from either sample type. For this clone: No cognate antigen has been identified for it. The record has no base qualities; no much larger clone is one base away.

The TCR originated in a woman in her forties with COVID-19, enrolled during active disease. The chain is encoded by TRBV28 joined to TRBJ2-5; a confident D gene designation cannot be given. Source material: peripheral blood. The nucleotides read TGTGCCAGCAGTCCCCAGTGGTCCCAAGAGACCCAGTACTTC. It specifies CASSPQWSQETQYF. Full variable domain (CDR3 extended with the reference TRBV28 and TRBJ2-5 proteins): DVKVTQSSRYLVKRTGEKVFLECVQDMDHENMFWYRQDPGLGLRLIYFSYDVKMKEKGDIPEGYSVSREKKERFSLILESASTNQTSMYLCASSPQWSQETQYFGPGTRLLVL.